This T cell receptor (beta chain) was obtained from a study of blood T cell repertoires in COVID-19 (dated by TCRdb to the early 2020s). Broadly, across the study: The collaborator samples originated in the United States, Italy and Spain and spanned the acute and convalescent phases of COVID-19. The prospective study material was composed of cDNA or gDNA derived from T cells, B-cell-depleted T cells, or PBMCs. The dataset comprised deeply sampled blood TCRbeta repertoires from subjects exposed to, actively infected with, or recovered from COVID-19. The repertoires were released in a freely available public database intended as a resource for research on the immune response to SARS-CoV-2. The samples were drawn from the first 160 participants of the ongoing ImmuneRACE study and from about 1,200 subjects provided by 6 global collaborators. Nearly every sample came with metadata listing a de-identified subject ID, COVID-19 status, age in years and sex. Where available, HLA class I and class II types were taken from metadata supplied by the sample provider and were not determined by assay-based typing.

This clone has only one observation. Its antigen has not been determined. Per-base qualities were not stored, and no clone one base away is much larger. Results and caveats for the whole study, not just this receptor: The quantity of clinical and demographic metadata differed by source and by participant and was supplied without curation.

TCRbeta CDR3 regions were amplified from genomic DNA using the immunoSEQ Assay, a bias-controlled multiplex PCR. On the authors' methods: Nucleated cell counts per sample were estimated from amplification of reference gene primers within the assay. Sequence reads were collapsed and filtered to measure the absolute abundance of every unique TCRbeta CDR3 rearrangement. For each sample, productive Simpson clonality was calculated as the square root of Simpson's diversity index across productive rearrangements. TCRdb re-hosts the immuneACCESS table, in-frame sequences only. Its copies lack some clones; in the studies checked, an unresolved V gene accounts for under half of them, and the cause for the rest is not known. Clone size and V and J calls were adopted from that table, with D and trimming inferred from the DNA. The table for this sample lists approximately 180,000 clones; roughly 84% of them were counted only once. The ten largest clones represent 6.5% to 7.5% of the sample.

At one collaborating source in Seattle, patients were enrolled during active infection and were followed longitudinally through the course of disease. Collaborating institutions collected whole blood in K2EDTA tubes following their own protocols. For TCRbeta analysis, collaborator samples were shipped as frozen whole blood, as isolated PBMCs, or as DNA extracted from either sample type. At the junction V is shortened by 2 bases and J by 2 bases, with 10 bases in between. The CDR3 goes from the cysteine to the phenylalanine over 14 residues. Only CDR3 DNA is held: 42 bases, read in frame from base 1. CDR1 SGHAT and CDR2 FQNNGV were looked up in the germline V gene.

Sequences were obtained from peripheral blood. Recombination linked TRBV11-2 to TRBJ2-7, and perhaps TRBD1 as D gene, on 5 matching bases. The origin of this receptor is a middle-aged woman with COVID-19, enrolled during active disease. The DNA sequence follows: TGTGCCAGCAGCTTATTTTCAGGGACCTACGAGCAGTACTTC. This codes for CASSLFSGTYEQYF.